The 18 T cell receptor beta chains below were found in one sample sequenced in a study of spatial heterogeneity in lung cancer. Sample time point: blood at routine non-recurrence follow-up after resection. TCRdb re-called the 5' RACE reads through MiXCR, storing one row per CDR3 protein. The sample consists of approximately 3,000 distinct CDR3 sequences, roughly 51% of them appearing once. The specimen was PBMCs, collected at follow-up. These receptors were obtained from a male donor with early-stage non-small cell lung cancer.

On this clonotype itself: This beta chain slipped into a library made for alpha chains as a stray read, so its size is not meaningful. The chain carries TRBV7-9 and TRBJ2-5, with D perhaps TRBD1 (6 bases). The CDR3 contains 15 residues. V dropped 5 bases and J dropped 2 bases, with 15 bases sitting between them. Germline V gene data show CDR1 as SEHNR and CDR2 as FQNEAQ (reference sequence). The CDR3: CASSAQSRGQETQYF. CDR3 nucleotide sequence: TGTGCCAGCAGCGCCCAAAGCAGGGGACAAGAGACCCAGTACTTC. The whole variable domain, remainder taken from reference TRBV7-9 and TRBJ2-5, is DTGVSQNPRHKITKRGQNVTFRCDPISEHNRLYWYRQTLGQGPEFLTYFQNEAQLEKSRLLSDRFSAERPKGSFSTLEIQRTEQGDSAMYLCASSAQSRGQETQYFGPGTRLLVL.

Of note for this clonotype: Since it is a stray read in a library aimed at alpha chains, this beta chain has a size that is not meaningful. The chain employs TRBV6-5 and TRBJ1-2, with 8 bases matching TRBD1. The CDR3 is made up of 14 amino acids. J lost 4 bases, V lost 5 bases, and 6 bases had no gene match. Germline CDR1 and CDR2: MNHEY and SVGAGI. The CDR3 loop is CASSTGTGFYGYTF. The CDR3 DNA reads as TGTGCCAGCAGTACCGGGACAGGATTCTATGGCTACACCTTC.

This clonotype was picked up one time. The size of this beta chain means little, since it is a stray read in a library made for alpha chains. The chain links TRBV7-9 to TRBJ2-3, with D hard to call. Germline V gives CDR1 SEHNR, CDR2 FQNEAQ (reference sequence). The CDR3 runs to 14 residues. The V and J ends lost 5 bases and 2 bases respectively, with 11 bases between them. CDR3 coding DNA: TGTGCCAGCAGCCCTTCCGCCTACACAGATACGCAGTATTTT. Amino acids: CASSPSAYTDTQYF.

Concerning this clonotype itself: This beta chain came through as a stray read in a library set up for alpha chains, and its size says little. This rearrangement joins TRBV12-3 or TRBV12-4 to TRBJ2-5, with 7 bases matching TRBD2. This CDR3 is built from 13 residues. V lost 8 bases to trimming and J lost 5 bases; unmatched junction nucleotides: 8. The CDR3 bases are TGTGCCAGCCGCGGGAGCGGGCGGGAGACCCAGTACTTC. Translation gives CASRGSGRETQYF.

Note on this clonotype: This beta chain lies outside the target of a library built for alpha chains; its clone size means little. The chain has TRBV20-1 and TRBJ1-2; possibly TRBD1 for D (6 bases). Germline assignment: CDR1 DFQATT and CDR2 SNEGSKA (reference sequence). The CDR3 runs 11 residues. The ends were cut back, 5 bases at V and 8 bases at J, with 12 bases in the middle. CDR3 bases: TGCAGTGCTCGGACAGAGGGAGGCTACACCTTC. This encodes CSARTEGGYTF.

Remarks on this clonotype: The library was designed around alpha chains, so this beta chain is a stray read whose abundance carries little weight. This sequence joins TRBV6-2 or TRBV6-3 and TRBJ2-1; 15 positions match TRBD2. Germline values: CDR1 MNHEY, CDR2 SVGEGT. CDR3 length: 16 amino acids. V lost 8 bases and J lost 10; bases outside the gene matches: 12. In DNA form, the CDR3 reads TGTGCCAGCGGACACTGGACTAGCGGGAGGGCAGGGGAGCAGTTCTTC. This sequence encodes CASGHWTSGRAGEQFF.

Comments on this clonotype: In a library made to pick up alpha chains, this beta chain is a stray read with a size that means little. The chain employs TRBV5-1 and TRBJ2-5; the D is unclear. This CDR3 has 14 residues. Germline lookup yields CDR1 SGHRS and CDR2 YFSETQ. V was cut by 5 bases and J by 6 bases, with 17 bases left in between. CDR3: CASRPRLDRQTQYF. The CDR3 DNA follows: TGCGCCAGCAGGCCGAGACTGGACCGGCAGACCCAGTACTTC.

Points on this clonotype: Since the library was made to target alpha chains, this beta chain is a stray read and its abundance is not meaningful. The rearrangement links TRBV10-3 to TRBJ2-3; no definite D call. Between the trimmed V and J ends, which lost 10 bases and 2 bases, there was a span of 13 bases. CDR1 ENHRY and CDR2 SYGVKD come from the germline V gene. The CDR3 is made up of 13 amino acids. This chain's CDR3 is CASGPGDTDTQYF. The CDR3 bases are TGTGCCAGCGGCCCCGGAGACACAGATACGCAGTATTTT.

This clonotype is a singleton in its sample. This beta chain was picked up by a library intended for alpha chains and is off target, so its count carries little meaning. The J gene is TRBJ2-5, the V gene TRBV12-3 or TRBV12-4; D is undetermined. This CDR3 has 11 residues. Trimming shortened V by 6 bases and J by 4 bases, and 6 bases separated the two germline ends. CDR3 protein: CASSIRETQYF. DNA for the CDR3: TGTGCCAGCAGCATCAGAGAGACCCAGTACTTC.

Comment on this clonotype: A library prepared for alpha chains yielded this beta chain as an off-target read; its size is of little meaning. This chain joins TRBV10-3 and TRBJ2-7; TRBD2 matches at 12 bases. The V segment lost 10 bases and the J segment 6 bases; nucleotides outside the gene matches: 10. The CDR3 sequence is 14 residues long. In germline, CDR1 is ENHRY, CDR2 SYGVKD. This chain's CDR3 is CATRLAGAVGEQYF. CDR3 in DNA: TGTGCCACACGACTAGCGGGAGCAGTGGGCGAGCAGTACTTC.

The table lists this clonotype with a few counts. This beta chain turned up in a library designed for alpha chains; as an off-target read, its abundance says little. V gene TRBV7-9 combines with J gene TRBJ2-5; D may be TRBD2 (6 bases). Germline V gene data show CDR1 as SEHNR and CDR2 as FQNEAQ (reference sequence). There are 14 residues in the CDR3. V was cut by 3 bases and J by 4 bases, with 12 bases left in between. The CDR3 is CASSLGAGRETQYF. DNA for the CDR3: TGTGCCAGCAGCTTGGGCGCGGGGAGAGAGACCCAGTACTTC.

This clonotype was counted a few times. This beta chain is a stray read from a library made for alpha chains; its abundance is not meaningful. The chain couples TRBV5-1 to TRBJ2-7, with D perhaps TRBD1 or TRBD2 (5 bases each). The germline CDR1 and CDR2 sequences are SGHRS and YFSETQ. Trimming left V 2 bases short and J 8 bases short, with 14 bases between. The CDR3 contains 13 residues. The CDR3 DNA sequence: TGCGCCAGCAGCTTCGGGACGAAGCTCCAGCAGTACTTC. Translation: CASSFGTKLQQYF.

As for this clonotype: The library was prepared for alpha chains; this beta chain is a stray read, so its frequency means little. This rearrangement joins TRBV5-1 to TRBJ2-1; a possible D gene is TRBD1 (6 bases). The V and J ends lost 7 bases and 8 bases respectively, with 22 bases between them. The CDR3 has 15 residues. Germline CDR1 and CDR2: SGHRS and YFSETQ. CDR3 coding DNA: TGCGCCAGCGAAGCCCAGGGGTTTGATACGGATGAGCAGTTCTTC. Translation gives CASEAQGFDTDEQFF.

To note about this clonotype: Little can be read into the size of this beta chain, an off-target read in a library designed for alpha chains. The rearrangement uses TRBV7-9 and TRBJ2-7; weak D call: TRBD1 (5 bases). There are 16 residues in the CDR3. Trimming took off 1 base at V and 1 base at J, with 14 bases between the two ends. The germline V gene encodes CDR1 SEHNR and CDR2 FQNEAQ (reference sequence). This CDR3 reads CASSLVRGQWSYEQYF. The CDR3 DNA reads TGTGCCAGCAGCTTAGTTCGAGGACAATGGTCCTACGAGCAGTACTTC.

This clonotype was seen only a few times. This beta chain lies outside the target of a library built for alpha chains; its clone size means little. The chain joins TRBV29-1 to TRBJ2-3; TRBD2 is a possible D gene (5 bases). Per the germline V gene, CDR1 is SQVTM and CDR2 is ANQGSEA. Trimming stripped 3 bases from V and 3 bases from J, with 10 bases between. CDR3 length: 13 amino acids. The CDR3: CSVDLQRTDTQYF. The CDR3 DNA reads as TGCAGCGTTGATTTGCAGCGGACAGATACGCAGTATTTT.

This clonotype was observed a few times. As an off-target read in a library built for alpha chains, this beta chain has a frequency of little significance. J is TRBJ2-5 and V is TRBV7-6; a weak D match, TRBD1 (6 bases). V lost 5 bases to trimming and J lost 4 bases, with 17 bases between them. CDR3 size: 15 residues. Germline V gene data show CDR1 as SGHVS and CDR2 as FNYEAQ. In nucleotides, the CDR3 is TGTGCCAGCAGCCGACAACAGGGAACGGGAGAGACCCAGTACTTC. It translates to CASSRQQGTGETQYF.

There are a few counts of this clonotype. Because the library targeted alpha chains, this beta chain is an off-target read whose size means little. The chain carries TRBV14 and TRBJ2-7, with D unclear. Germline CDR1 and CDR2: SGHDN and FVKESK. The CDR3 sequence is 15 residues long. Trimming stripped 0 bases from V and 4 bases from J, with 13 bases between. The CDR3 region is CASSQERVVFYEQYF. The DNA for the CDR3 is TGTGCCAGCAGCCAAGAAAGGGTCGTTTTTTACGAGCAGTACTTC.

Notes on this clonotype: Within a library made for alpha chains, this beta chain is off target, and its count is uninformative. This chain uses TRBV12-3 or TRBV12-4 with TRBJ2-1, with 9 positions matching TRBD1. CDR3 size: 15 residues. With 5 bases clipped from V and 3 bases from J, the junction kept 5 bases outside the gene matches. The CDR3 DNA reads as TGTGCCAGCAGTCCATTGGACAGGGGCTACAATGAGCAGTTCTTC. It specifies CASSPLDRGYNEQFF.